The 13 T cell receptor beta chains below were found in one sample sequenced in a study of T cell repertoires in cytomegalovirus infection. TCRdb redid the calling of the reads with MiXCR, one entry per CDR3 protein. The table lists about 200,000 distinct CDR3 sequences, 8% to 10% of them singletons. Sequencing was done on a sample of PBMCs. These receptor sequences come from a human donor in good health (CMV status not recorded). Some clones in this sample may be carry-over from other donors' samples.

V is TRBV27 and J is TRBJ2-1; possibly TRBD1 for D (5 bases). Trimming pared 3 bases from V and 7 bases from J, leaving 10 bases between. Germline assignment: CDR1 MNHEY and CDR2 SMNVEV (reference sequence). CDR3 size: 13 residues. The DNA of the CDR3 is TGTGCCAGCAGTTTGGACACCCGGAATGAGCAGTTCTTC. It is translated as CASSLDTRNEQFF.

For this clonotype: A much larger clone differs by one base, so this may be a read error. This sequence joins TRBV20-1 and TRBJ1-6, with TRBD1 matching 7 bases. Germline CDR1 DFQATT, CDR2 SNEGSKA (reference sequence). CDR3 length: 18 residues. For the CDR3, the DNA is TGCAGTGCTAGAGAATACAGGGGCGGGAGCTCCTATAATTCACTCCTCCACTTT. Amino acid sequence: CSAREYRGGSSYNSLLHF.

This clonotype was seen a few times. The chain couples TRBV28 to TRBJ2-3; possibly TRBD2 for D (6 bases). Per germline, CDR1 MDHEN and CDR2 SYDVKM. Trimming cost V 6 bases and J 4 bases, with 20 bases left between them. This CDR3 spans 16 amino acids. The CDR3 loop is CASRGSGVGVSDTQYF. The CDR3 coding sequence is TGTGCCAGCAGGGGGTCGGGGGTCGGGGTGTCAGATACGCAGTATTTT. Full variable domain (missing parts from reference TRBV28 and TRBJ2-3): DVKVTQSSRYLVKRTGEKVFLECVQDMDHENMFWYRQDPGLGLRLIYFSYDVKMKEKGDIPEGYSVSREKKERFSLILESASTNQTSMYLCASRGSGVGVSDTQYFGPGTRLTVL.

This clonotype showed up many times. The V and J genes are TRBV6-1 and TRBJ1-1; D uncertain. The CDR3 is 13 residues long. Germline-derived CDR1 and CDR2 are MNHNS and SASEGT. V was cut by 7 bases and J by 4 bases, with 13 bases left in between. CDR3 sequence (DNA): TGTGCCAGCAATGAGAATTCCGGCACTGAAGCTTTCTTT. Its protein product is CASNENSGTEAFF.

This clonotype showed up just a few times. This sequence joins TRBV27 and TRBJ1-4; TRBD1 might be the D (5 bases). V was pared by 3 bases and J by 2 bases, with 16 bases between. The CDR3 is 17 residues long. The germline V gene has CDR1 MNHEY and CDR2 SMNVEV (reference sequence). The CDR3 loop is CASSFTGVYLTNEKLFF. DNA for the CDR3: TGTGCCAGCAGTTTTACAGGCGTTTACCTCACTAATGAAAAACTGTTTTTT.

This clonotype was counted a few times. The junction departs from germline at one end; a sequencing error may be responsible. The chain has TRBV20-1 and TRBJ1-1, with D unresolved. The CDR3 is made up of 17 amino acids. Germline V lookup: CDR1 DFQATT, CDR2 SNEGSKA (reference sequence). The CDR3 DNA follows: TGCAGTGTTAGAGATCCTAGGGCGAAGGACCGGGACACTGAAGCTTTCTTT. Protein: CSVRDPRAKDRDTEAFF.

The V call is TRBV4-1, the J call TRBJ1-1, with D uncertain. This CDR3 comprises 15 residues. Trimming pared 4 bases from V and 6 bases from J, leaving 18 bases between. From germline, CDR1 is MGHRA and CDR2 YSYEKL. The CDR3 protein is CASSPIPTGQPEAFF. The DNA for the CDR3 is TGCGCCAGCAGCCCCATCCCTACGGGCCAGCCTGAAGCTTTCTTT.

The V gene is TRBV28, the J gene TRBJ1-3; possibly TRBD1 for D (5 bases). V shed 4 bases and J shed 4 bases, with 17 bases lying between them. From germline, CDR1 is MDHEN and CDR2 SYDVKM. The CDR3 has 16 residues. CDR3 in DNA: TGTGCCAGCAGTTACCTGCGGGACGAGGGAGGAAACACCATATATTTT. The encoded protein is CASSYLRDEGGNTIYF.

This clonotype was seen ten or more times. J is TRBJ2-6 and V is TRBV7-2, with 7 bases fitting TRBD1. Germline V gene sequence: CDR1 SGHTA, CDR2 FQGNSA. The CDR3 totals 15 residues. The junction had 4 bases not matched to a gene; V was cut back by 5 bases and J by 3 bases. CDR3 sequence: CASSLTGSGANVLTF. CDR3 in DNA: TGTGCCAGCAGCCTGACAGGGAGTGGGGCCAACGTCCTGACTTTC.

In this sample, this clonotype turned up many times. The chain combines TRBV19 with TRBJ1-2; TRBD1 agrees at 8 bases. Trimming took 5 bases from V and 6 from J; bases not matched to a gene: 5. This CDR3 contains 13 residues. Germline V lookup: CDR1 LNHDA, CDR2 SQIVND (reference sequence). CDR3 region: CASSRKQGDGYTF. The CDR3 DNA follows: TGTGCCAGTAGTCGGAAACAGGGGGATGGCTACACCTTC.

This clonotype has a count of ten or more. CDR3: CSARIRGTGGLHSREQYF. In DNA form, the CDR3 reads TGCAGTGCTAGGATCCGCGGGACAGGGGGCCTCCATTCGCGCGAGCAGTACTTC. This rearrangement joins TRBV20-1 to TRBJ2-7; the match to TRBD1 covers 12 bases. Trimming took 3 bases from V and 6 from J; bases not matched to a gene: 18. Germline CDR1 is DFQATT and CDR2 is SNEGSKA (reference sequence). This CDR3 is 18 amino acids long.

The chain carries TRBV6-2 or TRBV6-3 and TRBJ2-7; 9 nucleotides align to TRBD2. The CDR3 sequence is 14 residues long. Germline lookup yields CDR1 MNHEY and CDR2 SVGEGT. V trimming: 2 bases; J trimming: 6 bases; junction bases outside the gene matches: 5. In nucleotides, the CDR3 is TGTGCCAGCAGTTACGGCGGGGGGGCTCGCGAGCAGTACTTC. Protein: CASSYGGGAREQYF.

The CDR3 DNA reads as TGTGCCAGCAGCTTGCGCTCGGGGGTGGCTTTCTTT. It translates to CASSLRSGVAFF. The rearrangement uses TRBV11-3 and TRBJ1-1, with D possibly being TRBD1 (5 bases). The ends were cut back, 3 bases at V and 11 bases at J, with 13 bases in the middle. This CDR3 is 12 amino acids long. CDR1 is SGHNT, CDR2 YENEEA, per germline.